Following are 5 T cell receptor beta chains from one sample sequenced in a study of blood T cell repertoires in COVID-19. Measured with immunoSEQ multiplex PCR; TCRdb has only the in-frame clones, and not every one. The table lists around 170,000 clones, approximately 78% of them singletons. Sequenced material: peripheral blood. The receptors here all came from a woman of 80 years or more with COVID-19, enrolled during active disease.

The rearrangement joins TRBV20-1 to TRBJ2-5; tentative D call: TRBD1 (5 bases). The CDR3 runs to 11 residues. Trimming removed 4 bases at V and 3 bases at J, with 6 bases between. Per the germline V gene, CDR1 is DFQATT and CDR2 is SNEGSKA (reference sequence). The CDR3 DNA reads TGCAGTGCTACCAGGGAAGAGACCCAGTACTTC. Its protein product is CSATREETQYF.

V gene TRBV12-3 or TRBV12-4 combines with J gene TRBJ1-1, with a tentative D call TRBD1 (6 bases). Trimming removed 3 bases from V and 4 bases from J, with 9 bases in between. This CDR3 spans 13 amino acids. The CDR3 sequence is CASSLVGGTEAFF. The CDR3 bases are TGTGCCAGCAGTTTGGTAGGGGGCACTGAAGCTTTCTTT.

The chain carries TRBV7-2 and TRBJ2-5, with D possibly TRBD2 on 7 matching bases. This CDR3 spans 14 amino acids. V was shortened by 2 bases and J by 6 bases, with 13 bases between the two germline ends. Germline lookup yields CDR1 SGHTA and CDR2 FQGNSA. The CDR3 spells CASSLTGGVQTQYF. The CDR3 DNA is TGTGCCAGCAGCTTAACGGGGGGCGTCCAGACCCAGTACTTC.

The chain joins TRBV30 to TRBJ1-2; no clear D gene. V was trimmed by 3 bases and J by 1 base, leaving 6 bases between them. The CDR3 runs to 12 residues. The germline V gene encodes CDR1 GTSNPN and CDR2 SVGIG (reference sequence). CDR3 in amino acids: CAWRHLNYGYTF. CDR3 nucleotide sequence: TGTGCCTGGAGACACCTTAACTATGGCTACACCTTC. The full variable domain, with the rest looked up from reference TRBV30 and TRBJ1-2, is SQTIHQWPATLVQPVGSPLSLECTVEGTSNPNLYWYRQAAGRGLQLLFYSVGIGQISSEVPQNLSASRPQDRQFILSSKKLLLSDSGFYLCAWRHLNYGYTFGSGTRLTVV.

The chain is built from TRBV29-1 and TRBJ1-2; 8 bases agree with TRBD1. This CDR3 is built from 13 residues. The ends lost 7 bases at V and 8 bases at J; junction bases unmatched: 12. Germline V gene sequence: CDR1 SQVTM, CDR2 ANQGSEA. The CDR3 coding sequence is TGCAGCGCTTGGACAGGGACCTGGAGGGGCTACACCTTC. Residues: CSAWTGTWRGYTF.